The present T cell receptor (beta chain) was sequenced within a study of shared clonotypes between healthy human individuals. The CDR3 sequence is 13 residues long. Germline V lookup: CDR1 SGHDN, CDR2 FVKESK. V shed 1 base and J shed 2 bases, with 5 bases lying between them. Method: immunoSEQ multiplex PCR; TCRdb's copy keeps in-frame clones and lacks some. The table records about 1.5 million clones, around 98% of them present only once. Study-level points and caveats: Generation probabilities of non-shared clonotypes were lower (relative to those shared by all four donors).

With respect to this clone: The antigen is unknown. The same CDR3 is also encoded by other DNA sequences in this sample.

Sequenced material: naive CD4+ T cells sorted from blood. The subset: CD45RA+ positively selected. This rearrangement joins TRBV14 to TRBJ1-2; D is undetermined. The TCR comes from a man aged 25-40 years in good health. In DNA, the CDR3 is TGTGCCAGCAGCCAAGGGCAGAACTATGGCTACACCTTC. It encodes CASSQGQNYGYTF.